The sequence of this TCR beta chain was determined in a study of T cells after yellow fever vaccination. Study as a whole: Preparation of fractions with low cell numbers was performed using SMART-Seq v4 Ultra Low Input. Study outcomes and limitations: There was a possibility that FACS-sorted repertoires contained abundant clonotypes contaminating from the bulk population. The study re-detected most primary-vaccination clones after the booster (around 96% CD4, around 89% CD8). Researchers report a weaker secondary response that nonetheless peaked faster, day 5 versus 15.

TCRdb recomputed calls from the 5' RACE reads with MiXCR, one row per CDR3 protein. The table lists a few hundred thousand distinct CDR3 sequences, 19% of them singletons, with 13% to 15% in the top ten. Note on this clonotype: Its target is not known.

From germline, CDR1 is SNHLY and CDR2 FYNNEI. The CDR3 has 15 amino acids. The germline V and J ends were trimmed by 4 bases and 4 bases, with 14 bases remaining between them. V usage is TRBV2 and J usage is TRBJ2-4; D is perhaps TRBD1 or TRBD2 (5 bases each). This clonotype originated in a man under 40 who received the YFV17D yellow fever vaccine. The sequencing here drew on PBMCs, taken 15 days after the yellow fever booster vaccination. Here the CDR3 reads CASSALGPSKNIQYF. Written as DNA, the CDR3 is TGTGCCAGCAGTGCCCTGGGACCAAGTAAAAACATTCAGTACTTC.